The TCR beta chain described here comes from a study of blood T cells in healthy people across ages. Concerning this clonotype: The germline gene is not matched at one end of the junction; a read error may be the cause.

From germline, CDR1 is KGHDR and CDR2 SFDVKD. The CDR3 is 15 amino acids. For the second PCR, which ran for about 7 to 12 cycles, a sample-barcoded 5' primer and a J-beta primer mix were used. Every cDNA molecule carried a tag from a template-switch adaptor bearing 12 random nucleotides. TCRdb analysed the 5' RACE reads with MiXCR anew, one entry per CDR3 protein. Counted here are about 290,000 distinct CDR3 sequences, 25% to 30% occurring once; the ten biggest clones make up approximately 30%. This sequence originates from a woman aged 65 to 85 in good health. The source material was blood. V and J are TRBV24-1 and TRBJ2-2; 8 nucleotides line up with TRBD1. The CDR3 DNA is TGTGCCACCAGTGAAAGACAGGGGCGAACCGGGGGGCTGTTTTTT. Amino acids: CATSERQGRTGGLFF.